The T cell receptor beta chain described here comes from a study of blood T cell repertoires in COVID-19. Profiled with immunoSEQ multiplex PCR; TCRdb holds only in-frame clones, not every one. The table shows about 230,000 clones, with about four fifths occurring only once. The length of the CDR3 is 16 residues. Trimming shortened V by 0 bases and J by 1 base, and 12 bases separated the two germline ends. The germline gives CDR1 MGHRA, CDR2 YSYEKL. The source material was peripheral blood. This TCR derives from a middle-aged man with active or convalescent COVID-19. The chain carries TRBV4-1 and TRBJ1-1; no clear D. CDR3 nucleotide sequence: TGCGCCAGCAGCCAAGAAGGGAGCAGACCGAACACTGAAGCTTTCTTT. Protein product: CASSQEGSRPNTEAFF.